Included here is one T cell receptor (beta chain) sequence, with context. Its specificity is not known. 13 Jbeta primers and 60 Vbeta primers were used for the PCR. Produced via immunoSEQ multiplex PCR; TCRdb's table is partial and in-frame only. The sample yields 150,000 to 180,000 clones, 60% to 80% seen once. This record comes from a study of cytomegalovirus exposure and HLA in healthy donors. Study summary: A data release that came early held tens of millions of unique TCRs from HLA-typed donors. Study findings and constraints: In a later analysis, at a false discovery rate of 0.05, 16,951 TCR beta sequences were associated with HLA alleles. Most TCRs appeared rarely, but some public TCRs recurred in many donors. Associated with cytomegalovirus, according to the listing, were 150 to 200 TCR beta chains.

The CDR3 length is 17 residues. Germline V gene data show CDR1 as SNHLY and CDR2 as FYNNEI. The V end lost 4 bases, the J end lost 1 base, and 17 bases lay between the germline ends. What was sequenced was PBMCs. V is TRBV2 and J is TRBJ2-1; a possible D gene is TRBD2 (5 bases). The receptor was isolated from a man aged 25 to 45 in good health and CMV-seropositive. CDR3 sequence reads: CASSGFGRALSYNEQFF. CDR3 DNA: TGTGCCAGCAGTGGCTTTGGGCGGGCGCTTTCCTACAATGAGCAGTTCTTC.